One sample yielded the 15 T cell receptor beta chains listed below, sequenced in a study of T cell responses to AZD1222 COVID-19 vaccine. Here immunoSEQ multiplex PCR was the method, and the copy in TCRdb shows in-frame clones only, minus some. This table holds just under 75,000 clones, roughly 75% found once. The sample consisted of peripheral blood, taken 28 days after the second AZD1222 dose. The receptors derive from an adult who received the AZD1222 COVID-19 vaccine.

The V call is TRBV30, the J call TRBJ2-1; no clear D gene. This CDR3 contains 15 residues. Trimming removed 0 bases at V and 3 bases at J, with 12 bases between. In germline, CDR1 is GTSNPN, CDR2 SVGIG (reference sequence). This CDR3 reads CAWSVDGNFYNEQFF. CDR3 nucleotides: TGTGCCTGGAGTGTTGATGGGAACTTCTACAATGAGCAGTTCTTC.

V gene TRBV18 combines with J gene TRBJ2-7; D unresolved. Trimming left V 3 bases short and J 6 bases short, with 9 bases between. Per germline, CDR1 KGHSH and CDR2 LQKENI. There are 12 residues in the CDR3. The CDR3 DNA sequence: TGTGCCAGCTCACCTTCTTACCTCGAGCAGTACTTC. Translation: CASSPSYLEQYF.

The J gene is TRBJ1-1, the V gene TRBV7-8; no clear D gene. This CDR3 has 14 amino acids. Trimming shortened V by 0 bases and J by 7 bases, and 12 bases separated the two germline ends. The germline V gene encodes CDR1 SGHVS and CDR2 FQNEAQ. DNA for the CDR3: TGTGCCAGCAGCTTAGCAGAAGGGTGGAGTGAAGCTTTCTTT. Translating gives CASSLAEGWSEAFF. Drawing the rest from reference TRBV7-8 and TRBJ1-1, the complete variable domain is GAGVSQSPRYKVAKRGQDVALRCDPISGHVSLFWYQQALGQGPEFLTYFQNEAQLDKSGLPSDRFFAERPEGSVSTLKIQRTQQEDSAVYLCASSLAEGWSEAFFGQGTRLTVV.

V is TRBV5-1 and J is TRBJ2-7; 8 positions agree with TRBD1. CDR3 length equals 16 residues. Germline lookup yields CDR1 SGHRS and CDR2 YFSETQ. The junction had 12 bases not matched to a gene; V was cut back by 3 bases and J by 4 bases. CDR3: CASSWGPSGQGYEQYF. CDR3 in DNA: TGCGCCAGCAGCTGGGGTCCTTCAGGACAGGGATACGAGCAGTACTTC.

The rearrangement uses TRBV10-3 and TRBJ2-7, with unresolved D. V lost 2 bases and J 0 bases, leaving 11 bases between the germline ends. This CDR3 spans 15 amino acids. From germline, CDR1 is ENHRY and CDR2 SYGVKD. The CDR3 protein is CAISERTASSYEQYF. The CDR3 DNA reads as TGTGCCATCAGTGAGCGGACGGCGAGCTCCTACGAGCAGTACTTC.

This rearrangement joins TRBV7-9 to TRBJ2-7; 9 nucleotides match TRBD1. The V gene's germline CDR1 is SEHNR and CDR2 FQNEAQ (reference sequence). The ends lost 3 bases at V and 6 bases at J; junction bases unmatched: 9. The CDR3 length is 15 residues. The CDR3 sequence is CASSFADRGGREQYF. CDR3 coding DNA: TGTGCCAGCAGCTTTGCGGACAGGGGCGGGCGCGAGCAGTACTTC.

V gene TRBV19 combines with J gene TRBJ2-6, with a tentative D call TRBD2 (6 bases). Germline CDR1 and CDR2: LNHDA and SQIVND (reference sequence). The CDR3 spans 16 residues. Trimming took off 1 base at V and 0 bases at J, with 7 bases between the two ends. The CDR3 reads CASSIVRDSGANVLTF. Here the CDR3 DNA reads TGTGCCAGTAGTATAGTGCGGGACTCTGGGGCCAACGTCCTGACTTTC.

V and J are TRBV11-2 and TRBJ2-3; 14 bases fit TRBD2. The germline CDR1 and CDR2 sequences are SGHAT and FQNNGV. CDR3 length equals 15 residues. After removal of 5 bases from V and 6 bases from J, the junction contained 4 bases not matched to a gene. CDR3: CASSPGLAGVDTQYF. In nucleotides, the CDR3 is TGTGCCAGCAGCCCGGGACTAGCGGGAGTGGATACGCAGTATTTT.

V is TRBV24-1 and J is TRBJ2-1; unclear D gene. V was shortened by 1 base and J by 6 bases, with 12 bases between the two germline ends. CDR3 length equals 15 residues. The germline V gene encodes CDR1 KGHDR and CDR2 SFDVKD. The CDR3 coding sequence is TGTGCCACCAGTGATTTCGGGCCTCTCGCCAATGAGCAGTTCTTC. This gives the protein CATSDFGPLANEQFF.

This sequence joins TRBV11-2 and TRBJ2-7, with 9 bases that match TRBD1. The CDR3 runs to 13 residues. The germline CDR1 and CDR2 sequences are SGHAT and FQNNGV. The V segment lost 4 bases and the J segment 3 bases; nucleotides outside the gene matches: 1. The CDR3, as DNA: TGTGCCAGCAGCTCGGGACAGGGCTACGAGCAGTACTTC. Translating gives CASSSGQGYEQYF.

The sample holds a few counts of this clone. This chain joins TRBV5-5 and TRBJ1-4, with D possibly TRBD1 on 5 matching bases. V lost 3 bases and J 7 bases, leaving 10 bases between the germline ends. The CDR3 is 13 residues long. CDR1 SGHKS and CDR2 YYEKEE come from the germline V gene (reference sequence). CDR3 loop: CASSWDGAEKLFF. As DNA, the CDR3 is TGTGCCAGCAGCTGGGACGGTGCTGAAAAACTGTTTTTT.

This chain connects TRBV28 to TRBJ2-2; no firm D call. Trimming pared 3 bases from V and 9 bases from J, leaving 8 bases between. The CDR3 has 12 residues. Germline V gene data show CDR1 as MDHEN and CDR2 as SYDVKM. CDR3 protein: CASSLIARELFF. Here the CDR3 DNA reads TGTGCCAGCAGTTTGATAGCCAGGGAGCTGTTTTTT.

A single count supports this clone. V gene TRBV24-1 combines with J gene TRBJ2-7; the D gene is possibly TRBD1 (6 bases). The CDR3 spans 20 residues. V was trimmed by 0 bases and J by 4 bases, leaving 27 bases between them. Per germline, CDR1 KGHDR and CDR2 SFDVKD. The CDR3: CATSDLSTGHKPHYYYEQYF. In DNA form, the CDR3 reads TGTGCCACCAGTGATTTGTCGACGGGACACAAACCTCACTATTATTACGAGCAGTACTTC.

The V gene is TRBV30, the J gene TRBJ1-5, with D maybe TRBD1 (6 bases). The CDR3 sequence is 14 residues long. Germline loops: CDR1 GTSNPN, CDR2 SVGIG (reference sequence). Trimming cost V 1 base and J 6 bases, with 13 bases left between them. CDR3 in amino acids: CAWSEGDTSQPQHF. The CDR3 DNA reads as TGTGCCTGGAGTGAAGGGGACACAAGTCAGCCCCAGCATTTT.

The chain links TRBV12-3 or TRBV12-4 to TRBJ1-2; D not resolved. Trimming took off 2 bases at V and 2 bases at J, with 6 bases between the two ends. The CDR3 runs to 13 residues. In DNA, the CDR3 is TGTGCCAGCAGTTTAATGGGAAACTATGGCTACACCTTC. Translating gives CASSLMGNYGYTF.